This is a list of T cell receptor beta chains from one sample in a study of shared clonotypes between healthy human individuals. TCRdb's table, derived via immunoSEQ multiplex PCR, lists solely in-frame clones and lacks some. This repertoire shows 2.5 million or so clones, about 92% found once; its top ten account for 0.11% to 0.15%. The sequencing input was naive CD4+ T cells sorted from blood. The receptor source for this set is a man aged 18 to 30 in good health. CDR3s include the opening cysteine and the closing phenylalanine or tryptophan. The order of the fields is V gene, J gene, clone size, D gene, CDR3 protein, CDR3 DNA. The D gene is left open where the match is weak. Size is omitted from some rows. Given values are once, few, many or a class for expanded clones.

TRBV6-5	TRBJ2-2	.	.	CASLPTGGSTGELFF	TGTGCCAGCCTCCCGACAGGAGGTTCCACCGGGGAGCTGTTTTTT
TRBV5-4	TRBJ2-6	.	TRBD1	CASSLNNRGTLPGANVLTF	TGTGCCAGCAGCTTAAACAACAGGGGGACGCTCCCTGGGGCCAACGTCCTGACTTTC
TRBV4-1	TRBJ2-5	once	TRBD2	CASSQGRTSGRAETQYF	TGCGCCAGCAGCCAAGGGAGAACTAGCGGGAGGGCTGAGACCCAGTACTTC
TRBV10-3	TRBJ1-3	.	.	CAISDPLGGGNTIYF	TGTGCCATCAGTGACCCCCTCGGGGGAGGAAACACCATATATTTT
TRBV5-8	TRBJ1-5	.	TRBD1	CASSRGQISNQPQHF	TGTGCCAGCAGCAGGGGACAGATTAGCAATCAGCCCCAGCATTTT
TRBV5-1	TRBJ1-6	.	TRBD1	CASSLLDRDNSPLHF	TGCGCCAGCAGCCTCCTGGACAGGGACAATTCACCCCTCCACTTT
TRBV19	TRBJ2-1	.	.	CASSTYIGLYNEQFF	TGTGCCAGTAGTACCTACATAGGTCTCTACAATGAGCAGTTCTTC
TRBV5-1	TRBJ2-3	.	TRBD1	CASSLGTGPEDTQYF	TGCGCCAGCAGCTTGGGGACAGGCCCGGAGGATACGCAGTATTTT
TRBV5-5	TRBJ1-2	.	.	CASSLVGYNYGYTF	TGTGCCAGCAGCTTGGTCGGTTATAACTATGGCTACACCTTC
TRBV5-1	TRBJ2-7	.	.	CASHYGGAVSYEQYF	TGCGCCAGCCATTATGGCGGGGCCGTCTCCTACGAGCAGTACTTC
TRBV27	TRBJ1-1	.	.	CASSLNGEGTSSTEAFF	TGTGCCAGCAGTTTAAACGGGGAAGGGACGTCATCCACTGAAGCTTTCTTT
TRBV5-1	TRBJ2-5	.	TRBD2	CASRGLGGGQETQYF	TGCGCCAGCAGGGGACTAGGAGGGGGTCAAGAGACCCAGTACTTC
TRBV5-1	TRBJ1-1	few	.	CASSGSPRGNTEAFF	TGCGCCAGCAGCGGAAGTCCAAGGGGGAACACTGAAGCTTTCTTT
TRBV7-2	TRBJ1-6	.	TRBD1	CASSPFPGTVTSPLHF	TGTGCCAGCAGCCCCTTCCCAGGGACAGTTACATCACCCCTCCACTTT
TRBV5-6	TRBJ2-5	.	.	CASSLGRKETQYF	TGTGCCAGCAGCTTAGGCAGAAAAGAGACCCAGTACTTC
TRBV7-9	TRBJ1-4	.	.	CASSFDRIEEKLFF	TGTGCCAGCAGCTTCGACAGGATAGAGGAAAAACTGTTTTTT
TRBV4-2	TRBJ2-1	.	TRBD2	CASSQDKVPEASGSNEQFF	TGTGCCAGCAGCCAAGACAAAGTGCCGGAGGCTAGCGGGAGCAATGAGCAGTTCTTC
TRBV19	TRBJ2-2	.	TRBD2	CASSIGAGGNTGELFF	TGTGCCAGTAGTATAGGTGCGGGGGGGAACACCGGGGAGCTGTTTTTT
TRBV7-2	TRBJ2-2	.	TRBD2	CASSSRGGPLNTGELFF	TGTGCCAGCAGCTCCCGGGGGGGGCCCCTGAACACCGGGGAGCTGTTTTTT